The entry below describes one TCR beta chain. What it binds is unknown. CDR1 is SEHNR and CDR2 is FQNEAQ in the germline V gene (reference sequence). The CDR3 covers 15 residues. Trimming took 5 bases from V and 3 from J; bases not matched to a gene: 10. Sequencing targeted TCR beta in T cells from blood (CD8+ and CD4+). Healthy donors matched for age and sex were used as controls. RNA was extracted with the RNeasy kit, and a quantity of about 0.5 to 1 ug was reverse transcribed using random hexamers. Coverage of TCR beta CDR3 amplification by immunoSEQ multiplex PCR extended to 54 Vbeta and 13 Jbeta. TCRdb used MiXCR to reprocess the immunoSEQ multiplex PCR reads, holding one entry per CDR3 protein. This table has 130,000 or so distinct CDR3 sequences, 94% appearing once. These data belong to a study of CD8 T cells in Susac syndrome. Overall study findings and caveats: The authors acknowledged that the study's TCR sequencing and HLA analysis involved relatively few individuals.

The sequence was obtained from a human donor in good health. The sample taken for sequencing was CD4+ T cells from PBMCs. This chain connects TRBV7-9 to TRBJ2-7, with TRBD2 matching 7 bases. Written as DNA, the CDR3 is TGTGCCAGCAGCCCACGCCCTAGCGGCCTCTACGAGCAGTACTTC. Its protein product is CASSPRPSGLYEQYF.